The 9 T cell receptor beta chains below come from one sample, sequenced in a study of T cell repertoires in cytomegalovirus infection. TCRdb analysed the reads with MiXCR anew, one entry per CDR3 protein. The repertoire holds 500,000 to 600,000 distinct CDR3 sequences, with 15% to 20% as singletons. The specimen sequenced was CD8+ T cells from PBMCs. Receptors originate from a human donor in good health (CMV status not recorded). Some clones in this sample may be carry-over from other donors' samples.

In its sample, this clonotype was seen many times. The chain combines TRBV7-9 with TRBJ1-1, with TRBD1 identical over 7 bases. This CDR3 has 11 residues. Per the germline V gene, CDR1 is SEHNR and CDR2 is FQNEAQ (reference sequence). V lost 5 bases to trimming and J lost 8 bases; unmatched junction nucleotides: 2. Here the CDR3 reads CASSAGQEAFF. CDR3 nucleotide sequence: TGTGCCAGCAGCGCGGGACAGGAAGCTTTCTTT. Full variable domain (outside the CDR3, taken from reference TRBV7-9 and TRBJ1-1): DTGVSQNPRHKITKRGQNVTFRCDPISEHNRLYWYRQTLGQGPEFLTYFQNEAQLEKSRLLSDRFSAERPKGSFSTLEIQRTEQGDSAMYLCASSAGQEAFFGQGTRLTVV.

This clonotype was seen only a few times. The chain carries TRBV6-6 and TRBJ1-6; 9 bases align to TRBD1. V trimming: 5 bases; J trimming: 7 bases; junction bases outside the gene matches: 9. The CDR3 loop spans 16 amino acids. Per germline, CDR1 MNHNY and CDR2 SVGAGI (reference sequence). DNA of the CDR3: TGTGCCAGCAGTCCGCCGAAAGACAGGGGGAATTCACCCCTCCACTTT. This codes for CASSPPKDRGNSPLHF.

This chain connects TRBV24-1 to TRBJ2-7; D is unresolved. Germline CDR1 KGHDR, CDR2 SFDVKD. V was clipped by 2 bases and J by 12 bases, with 22 bases between them. CDR3 length equals 15 residues. CDR3 DNA sequence: TGTGCCACCAGTGATTCTAGAAGAGCGAGAGAGGCGGTGTACTTC. Its translation is CATSDSRRAREAVYF.

This clonotype was counted at least ten times. The chain combines TRBV12-3 or TRBV12-4 with TRBJ1-5, with D tentatively TRBD1 (5 bases). The V gene lost 0 bases and the J gene lost 7 bases, with 13 bases spanning the gap. The CDR3 totals 15 residues. CDR3 nucleotides: TGTGCCAGCAGTTTAGCGCGAGGGGAGGGACAGCCCCAGCATTTT. It translates to CASSLARGEGQPQHF.

This clonotype has a handful of counts. The rearrangement uses TRBV7-9 and TRBJ1-6, with D uncertain. Trimming shortened V by 1 base and J by 6 bases, and 13 bases separated the two germline ends. The germline CDR1 and CDR2 sequences are SEHNR and FQNEAQ (reference sequence). This CDR3 is 16 amino acids long. CDR3 bases: TGTGCCAGCAGCTTAGGAGCGGATTATACTAATTCACCCCTCCACTTT. It yields the protein CASSLGADYTNSPLHF. The full variable domain, rest sourced from reference TRBV7-9 and TRBJ1-6, is DTGVSQNPRHKITKRGQNVTFRCDPISEHNRLYWYRQTLGQGPEFLTYFQNEAQLEKSRLLSDRFSAERPKGSFSTLEIQRTEQGDSAMYLCASSLGADYTNSPLHFGNGTRLTVT.

This chain joins TRBV10-1 and TRBJ2-7, with a tentative D call TRBD1 (5 bases). The CDR3 totals 13 residues. V lost 8 bases and J 0 bases, leaving 11 bases between the germline ends. The germline gives CDR1 WNHNN, CDR2 SYGVQD (reference sequence). CDR3 nucleotides: TGCGCCAGCCAGGGCGGCAGCTCCTACGAGCAGTACTTC. It encodes CASQGGSSYEQYF.

In this sample, this clonotype turned up a few times. V is TRBV4-1 and J is TRBJ1-3; D unclear. The CDR3 spans 18 residues. Trimming shortened V by 2 bases and J by 0 bases, and 17 bases separated the two germline ends. Per germline, CDR1 MGHRA and CDR2 YSYEKL. CDR3 amino acids: CASSQRRGAVVSGNTIYF. CDR3 DNA sequence: TGCGCCAGCAGCCAACGAAGAGGAGCAGTAGTCTCTGGAAACACCATATATTTT.

The chain couples TRBV6-5 to TRBJ2-7, with 9 bases matching TRBD1. Germline V gives CDR1 MNHEY, CDR2 SVGAGI. The junction had 4 bases not matched to a gene; V was cut back by 0 bases and J by 4 bases. The CDR3 has 15 residues. CDR3 in amino acids: CASSYSGTGMYEQYF. CDR3 in DNA: TGTGCCAGCAGTTACTCCGGGACAGGGATGTACGAGCAGTACTTC.

This clonotype was found a few times. The gene calls are TRBV13 and TRBJ2-5, with TRBD2 identical over 10 bases. The V gene's germline CDR1 is PRHDT and CDR2 FYEKMQ (reference sequence). V dropped 6 bases and J dropped 3; count of bases not matched to a gene: 4. This CDR3 is built from 14 residues. The DNA of the CDR3 is TGTGCCAGCAGTGTAGCGGGGGGTAAAGAGACCCAGTACTTC. Protein product: CASSVAGGKETQYF.